Listed below are T cell receptor beta chains from one sample, sequenced in a study of T cell changes during pregnancy in multiple sclerosis. Sequenced by immunoSEQ multiplex PCR; TCRdb stores in-frame clones only, minus some. The data hold some 29,000 clones, with over 80% observed a single time. This sample comprised CD8+ T cells from peripheral blood mononuclear cells, obtained before pregnancy. These receptors all come from a female donor with multiple sclerosis, enrolled in a pregnancy study. The CDR3 runs from the conserved cysteine through the conserved F or W. Fields, in order: D gene, clone size, V gene, J gene, CDR3 protein, CDR3 DNA. A D gene is named only where the DNA matches it firmly. Clone size, where shown, is once, few, many, or a class for clones that have expanded.

-	-	TRBV6-4	TRBJ2-1	CASSDSAGTPNNEQFF	TGTGCCAGCAGTGACTCGGCCGGGACACCAAACAATGAGCAGTTCTTC
-	-	TRBV13	TRBJ1-4	CASSLTSTNEKLFF	TGTGCCAGCAGCCTTACTTCAACTAATGAAAAACTGTTTTTT
-	once	TRBV7-9	TRBJ1-4	CASSFPSSNEKLFF	TGTGCCAGCAGCTTCCCTAGCAGTAATGAAAAACTGTTTTTT
-	-	TRBV25-1	TRBJ1-1	CASSEYGSTEAFF	TGTGCCAGCAGTGAATATGGGAGCACTGAAGCTTTCTTT
-	-	TRBV7-9	TRBJ2-1	CASSPSNNEQFF	TGTGCCAGCAGCCCGTCTAACAATGAGCAGTTCTTC
TRBD1	-	TRBV7-2	TRBJ2-5	CASSLGDRDAYF	TGTGCCAGCAGCTTAGGGGACAGGGACGCGTACTTC
-	-	TRBV7-9	TRBJ2-7	CASSLVSYEQYF	TGTGCCAGCAGCTTAGTTTCGTACGAGCAGTACTTC
TRBD1	-	TRBV7-6	TRBJ2-7	CASSAAAGQVSEQYF	TGTGCCAGCAGCGCCGCCGCGGGACAGGTGTCCGAGCAGTACTTC
-	-	TRBV21-1	TRBJ2-3	CATLLPRTGSESDTQYF	TGTGCCACCTTACTCCCTCGGACAGGGTCAGAATCAGATACGCAGTATTTT
TRBD1	-	TRBV19	TRBJ1-1	CASSARQGITEAFF	TGTGCCAGTAGTGCAAGACAGGGGATAACTGAAGCTTTCTTT
-	-	TRBV7-2	TRBJ2-7	CASSLGVGSLGPYEQYF	TGTGCCAGCAGCTTAGGGGTCGGGTCCCTGGGGCCCTACGAGCAGTACTTC
-	-	TRBV5-1	TRBJ2-5	CASSLAYERIAEDQETQYF	TGCGCCAGCAGCTTGGCCTATGAAAGAATAGCGGAAGACCAAGAGACCCAGTACTTC
TRBD1	once	TRBV28	TRBJ2-3	CASRDRGTDTQYF	TGTGCCAGCAGGGACAGGGGCACAGATACGCAGTATTTT
TRBD1	-	TRBV6-5	TRBJ2-3	CASSFVGQGETDTQYF	TGTGCCAGCAGTTTCGTCGGACAGGGCGAAACAGATACGCAGTATTTT
TRBD2	-	TRBV27	TRBJ2-1	CASSPLSGRSNEQFF	TGTGCCAGCAGTCCTCTAAGCGGGAGGTCCAATGAGCAGTTCTTC
TRBD1	-	TRBV27	TRBJ1-5	CASSGQGNQPQHF	TGTGCCAGCAGTGGACAGGGTAATCAGCCCCAGCATTTT
TRBD2	-	TRBV13	TRBJ2-7	CASSFGGGPLGYEQYF	TGTGCCAGCAGCTTTGGCGGGGGACCCCTTGGCTACGAGCAGTACTTC
TRBD1	-	TRBV9	TRBJ2-3	CASSVEGTGVYDTQYF	TGTGCCAGCAGCGTAGAAGGGACAGGGGTTTACGATACGCAGTATTTT
-	few	TRBV28	TRBJ1-1	CAAKRENTEAFF	TGTGCTGCGAAGAGGGAGAACACTGAAGCTTTCTTT
-	-	TRBV6-5	TRBJ1-5	CASSQTGSNQPQHF	TGTGCCAGCAGTCAAACAGGTAGCAATCAGCCCCAGCATTTT
-	-	TRBV4-2	TRBJ2-1	CASSQDPTSRNEQFF	TGTGCCAGCAGCCAAGATCCCACTAGCAGGAATGAGCAGTTCTTC
TRBD1	-	TRBV11-2	TRBJ1-1	CASSAQGSTEAFF	TGTGCCAGCAGCGCACAGGGGAGCACTGAAGCTTTCTTT
TRBD2	-	TRBV28	TRBJ2-7	CASSLPNPAGGGNEQYF	TGTGCCAGCAGTTTACCAAACCCAGCGGGAGGAGGGAACGAGCAGTACTTC
-	-	TRBV4-2	TRBJ2-7	CASSQDGGGYEQYF	TGTGCCAGCAGCCAAGATGGCGGAGGCTACGAGCAGTACTTC
TRBD1	-	TRBV7-6	TRBJ2-7	CASSRDREIDEQYF	TGTGCCAGCAGCCGGGACAGGGAGATAGACGAGCAGTACTTC
TRBD1	-	TRBV5-4	TRBJ2-3	CASSWSPGQGAADTQYF	TGTGCCAGCAGCTGGAGTCCCGGACAGGGAGCGGCAGATACGCAGTATTTT
-	-	TRBV27	TRBJ1-2	CASSPDGLGGYGYTF	TGTGCCAGCAGTCCGGACGGACTAGGTGGCTATGGCTACACCTTC
-	-	TRBV29-1	TRBJ2-1	CSFGGYEQFF	TGCAGCTTTGGCGGATATGAGCAGTTCTTC
-	-	TRBV21-1	TRBJ1-1	CASNGQPNTEAFF	TGTGCCAGCAATGGACAACCGAACACTGAAGCTTTCTTT
-	few	TRBV15	TRBJ2-1	CATSRDQEVGSEQFF	TGTGCCACCAGCAGAGATCAGGAGGTGGGTAGTGAGCAGTTCTTC
TRBD1	once	TRBV7-9	TRBJ2-3	CASSPANYAGQGSDTQYF	TGTGCCAGCAGCCCTGCTAATTATGCGGGACAGGGGTCAGATACGCAGTATTTT
TRBD1	-	TRBV4-3	TRBJ1-3	CASSQATGSGNTIYF	TGCGCCAGCAGCCAAGCGACAGGGTCTGGAAACACCATATATTTT
TRBD1	-	TRBV27	TRBJ2-5	CASSPLGDSQETQYF	TGTGCCAGCAGTCCATTGGGGGACAGCCAAGAGACCCAGTACTTC
-	-	TRBV5-6	TRBJ2-6	CASSNRDSGANVLTF	TGTGCCAGCAGTAACAGGGACTCTGGGGCCAACGTCCTGACTTTC
TRBD2	-	TRBV19	TRBJ2-3	CASSMGLFRTDTQYF	TGTGCCAGTAGTATGGGACTATTCCGCACAGATACGCAGTATTTT
-	-	TRBV4-3	TRBJ2-7	CASSPERSNYEQYF	TGCGCCAGCAGCCCTGAGAGGTCCAACTACGAGCAGTACTTC
TRBD2	-	TRBV11-2	TRBJ2-1	CASSFGLAVYNEQFF	TGTGCCAGCAGCTTCGGTCTAGCGGTCTACAATGAGCAGTTCTTC
-	-	TRBV4-1	TRBJ1-4	CASSQEGLRDIELFF	TGCGCCAGCAGCCAAGAAGGTTTGAGGGACATTGAACTGTTTTTT
-	-	TRBV15	TRBJ2-7	CATSSRGGEQYF	TGTGCCACCAGCTCGCGAGGTGGCGAGCAGTACTTC
TRBD2	-	TRBV5-1	TRBJ2-1	CASSPGTSGMSSYNEQFF	TGCGCCAGCAGCCCCGGGACTAGCGGCATGAGCTCCTACAATGAGCAGTTCTTC
TRBD2	few	TRBV6-6	TRBJ2-3	CASSWLAEPTGDTQYF	TGTGCCAGCAGTTGGCTAGCGGAGCCCACTGGAGATACGCAGTATTTT
TRBD2	-	TRBV4-2	TRBJ2-1	CASSPRSIAGSYNEQFF	TGTGCCAGCAGCCCGCGATCCATAGCGGGCTCCTACAATGAGCAGTTCTTC
TRBD2	-	TRBV4-3	TRBJ2-1	CASSLRLADYNEQFF	TGCGCCAGCAGCCTCCGCCTAGCGGATTACAATGAGCAGTTCTTC
-	-	TRBV19	TRBJ2-5	CASRPVGRGETQYF	TGTGCCAGTAGGCCAGTAGGGCGGGGAGAGACCCAGTACTTC
TRBD2	-	TRBV4-1	TRBJ2-7	CASSQGTSGSDEQYF	TGTGCCAGCAGCCAAGGGACTAGCGGGAGTGACGAGCAGTACTTC
-	once	TRBV7-9	TRBJ1-3	CASEKERGGGNTIYF	TGTGCCAGCGAAAAGGAAAGGGGTGGTGGAAACACCATATATTTT